The 28 T cell receptor beta chains below were found in one sample sequenced in a study of neurological immune-mediated disorders. TCRdb re-analysed the 5' RACE reads in MiXCR, keeping a single row per CDR3 protein. This sample has tens of thousands of distinct CDR3 sequences, with about a tenth found just once. The sample comprised PBMCs. These receptors were obtained from a woman aged 40 to 50 with HTLV-1-associated myelopathy (HAM/TSP).

This clonotype has a count of ten or more. This chain joins TRBV15 and TRBJ2-5, with D uncertain. V was trimmed by 8 bases and J by 1 base, leaving 11 bases between them. The CDR3 covers 13 residues. Per the germline V gene, CDR1 is LNHNV and CDR2 is YYDKDF (reference sequence). The CDR3 region is CATSVDPQETQYF. CDR3 in DNA: TGTGCCACCTCAGTAGATCCCCAAGAGACCCAGTACTTC.

In this sample, this clonotype turned up many times. The chain is built from TRBV6-2 or TRBV6-3 and TRBJ1-1; 11 nucleotides line up with TRBD1. The CDR3 totals 16 residues. Germline CDR1 and CDR2: MNHEY and SVGEGT. V gave up 5 bases and J gave up 5 bases; unmatched junction bases: 10. The CDR3 coding sequence is TGTGCCAGCAGTCACCCTCGGACAGGGGGCGATACTGAAGCTTTCTTT. It translates to CASSHPRTGGDTEAFF.

This clonotype occurred many times. The chain is built from TRBV24-1 and TRBJ2-2; perhaps TRBD1 as D (6 bases). Germline V gene lookup returns CDR1 KGHDR and CDR2 SFDVKD. This CDR3 spans 15 amino acids. V was pared by 4 bases and J by 6 bases, with 14 bases between. The CDR3 region is CATSDPGEWAGELFF. In nucleotides, the CDR3 is TGTGCCACCAGTGACCCAGGGGAGTGGGCCGGGGAGCTGTTTTTT.

In its sample, this clonotype was seen many times. An end of the junction differs from the germline gene, which may be a read error. The V and J genes are TRBV12-3 or TRBV12-4 and TRBJ2-3; 10 bases align to TRBD2. The CDR3 consists of 16 residues. The CDR3 protein is CASSERGGPYTDTRYF. The CDR3 nucleotides read TGTGCCAGCAGTGAGCGGGGGGGCCCGTACACAGATACGCGGTATTTT.

This clonotype has ten or more counts. The gene calls are TRBV7-2 and TRBJ2-2; no clear D gene. V was clipped by 1 base and J by 5 bases, with 5 bases between them. Germline V gene sequence: CDR1 SGHTA, CDR2 FQGNSA. The CDR3 is 13 residues long. CDR3 sequence reads: CASSLGWTGELFF. In DNA, the CDR3 is TGTGCCAGCAGCTTAGGGTGGACCGGGGAGCTGTTTTTT.

This clonotype was seen ten or more times. The CDR3 loop is CASSPEFQGKGLEYF. CDR3 DNA: TGCGCCAGCAGCCCGGAATTCCAGGGAAAGGGCTTGGAGTACTTC. The chain combines TRBV5-1 with TRBJ2-7, with D possibly matching TRBD1 (5 bases). CDR1 and CDR2 (germline): SGHRS, YFSETQ. The CDR3 runs to 15 residues. Trimming shortened V by 4 bases and J by 11 bases, and 25 bases separated the two germline ends.

This clonotype was counted at least ten times. The V gene is TRBV20-1, the J gene TRBJ2-2; weak D call: TRBD2 (5 bases). The CDR3 runs 12 residues. V was cut by 6 bases and J by 4 bases, with 9 bases left in between. Per the germline V gene, CDR1 is DFQATT and CDR2 is SNEGSKA (reference sequence). The CDR3 spells CSAEGSTGELFF. The DNA of the CDR3 is TGCAGTGCCGAGGGCAGCACCGGGGAGCTGTTTTTT.

The chain carries TRBV20-1 and TRBJ2-1, with D possibly being TRBD1 (5 bases). V was clipped by 3 bases and J by 8 bases, with 8 bases between them. Germline V gene data show CDR1 as DFQATT and CDR2 as SNEGSKA (reference sequence). The length of the CDR3 is 11 residues. The CDR3 nucleotides are TGCAGTGCTAGGGGGCCATATGAGCAGTTCTTC. Translated, it gives CSARGPYEQFF.

The sample holds many counts of this clonotype. The V call is TRBV20-1, the J call TRBJ2-5; TRBD1 agrees at 7 bases. Germline assignment: CDR1 DFQATT and CDR2 SNEGSKA (reference sequence). The CDR3 has 14 amino acids. J was trimmed by 5 bases and V by 4 bases; bases with no gene match: 10. The DNA of the CDR3 is TGCAGTGCTAAAAGGACAGGAAGGGAGGAGACCCAGTACTTC. This gives the protein CSAKRTGREETQYF.

Ten or more counts support this clonotype. The chain is built from TRBV29-1 and TRBJ2-3; no clear D gene. V was pared by 7 bases and J by 3 bases, with 5 bases between. This CDR3 is built from 10 residues. In germline, CDR1 is SQVTM, CDR2 ANQGSEA. CDR3 region: CSAYTDTQYF. CDR3 DNA sequence: TGCAGCGCCTATACAGATACGCAGTATTTT.

This clonotype was found many times. The genes are TRBV2 and TRBJ1-6, with D perhaps matching TRBD1 (5 bases). V lost 3 bases to trimming and J lost 9 bases, with 9 bases between them. The V gene's germline CDR1 is SNHLY and CDR2 FYNNEI. CDR3 length equals 13 residues. CDR3 region: CASSDSGTSPLHF. In nucleotides, the CDR3 is TGTGCCAGCAGTGACTCTGGGACTTCACCCCTCCACTTT.

In its sample, this clonotype is medium-sized (0.01 to 0.1%). This chain uses TRBV9 with TRBJ2-1; D gene uncertain. The germline V gene has CDR1 SGDLS and CDR2 YYNGEE. V gave up 1 base and J gave up 7 bases, with 9 bases separating them. The CDR3 has 13 residues. The DNA for the CDR3 is TGTGCCAGCAGCGTACATCTTAGGAATGAGCAGTTCTTC. Encoded protein: CASSVHLRNEQFF.

At least ten counts were recorded for this clonotype. The gene calls are TRBV29-1 and TRBJ1-2, with D perhaps TRBD1 (6 bases). CDR3 length equals 14 residues. V was trimmed by 5 bases and J by 0 bases, leaving 13 bases between them. Germline V gene lookup returns CDR1 SQVTM and CDR2 ANQGSEA. The CDR3 DNA follows: TGCAGCGTTAGCCCCGGGGACACTAACTATGGCTACACCTTC. Translated, it gives CSVSPGDTNYGYTF. The whole variable domain, remainder taken from reference TRBV29-1 and TRBJ1-2, is SAVISQKPSRDICQRGTSLTIQCQVDSQVTMMFWYRQQPGQSLTLIATANQGSEATYESGFVIDKFPISRPNLTFSTLTVSNMSPEDSSIYLCSVSPGDTNYGYTFGSGTRLTVV.

In its sample, this clonotype was seen many times. The V call is TRBV7-6, the J call TRBJ2-7; TRBD1 agrees at 7 bases. The CDR3 has 14 amino acids. V lost 5 bases and J lost 2; bases outside the gene matches: 6. In germline, CDR1 is SGHVS, CDR2 FNYEAQ. CDR3 residues: CASSPNQGAYEQYF. The CDR3 nucleotides are TGTGCCAGCAGCCCTAACCAGGGGGCCTACGAGCAGTACTTC.

The table lists this clonotype with many counts. One end of the junction does not line up with germline, which may come from a read error. This chain joins TRBV7-2 and TRBJ2-1, with a weak D call TRBD2 (6 bases). CDR3 length: 15 residues. Per germline, CDR1 SGHTA and CDR2 FQGNSA. The CDR3 region has the DNA TGTGTCAGCAGCCGGGACTCCACCGCACCCAATGAGCAGTTCTTC. Translation gives CVSSRDSTAPNEQFF. Full variable domain (remainder filled in from reference TRBV7-2 and TRBJ2-1): GAGVSQSPSNKVTEKGKDVELRCDPISGHTALYWYRQSLGQGLEFLIYFQGNSAPDKSGLPSDRFSAERTGGSVSTLTIQRTQQEDSAVYLCVSSRDSTAPNEQFFGPGTRLTVL.

The CDR3: CASPWLGENEQYF. The CDR3 DNA reads TGCGCCAGCCCCTGGCTGGGAGAGAACGAGCAGTACTTC. J is TRBJ2-7 and V is TRBV5-1; tentative D call: TRBD2 (5 bases). CDR1 and CDR2 from the germline V gene are SGHRS and YFSETQ. The CDR3 has 13 residues. The V gene lost 7 bases and the J gene lost 5 bases, with 16 bases spanning the gap.

This clonotype occurred many times. The V gene is TRBV5-1, the J gene TRBJ1-2; TRBD1 matches at 7 bases. V gave up 6 bases and J gave up 2 bases; unmatched junction bases: 10. CDR1 is SGHRS and CDR2 is YFSETQ in the germline V gene. The CDR3 covers 15 residues. CDR3 coding DNA: TGCGCCAGCACCCCCGGGGACAGTCAGAACTATGGCTACACCTTC. Its translation: CASTPGDSQNYGYTF.

This clonotype was picked up many times. DNA for the CDR3: TGTGCCAGCTCACCGAGGTCTTTGAGGGGTGCCACTGAAGCTTTCTTT. Its translation is CASSPRSLRGATEAFF. The rearrangement links TRBV18 to TRBJ1-1, with a possible D match to TRBD1 (5 bases). From germline, CDR1 is KGHSH and CDR2 LQKENI. This CDR3 has 16 residues. V lost 3 bases and J lost 4, with 18 bases in between.

This clonotype was seen repeatedly, ten times or more. The rearrangement links TRBV6-6 to TRBJ1-6, with D perhaps matching TRBD1 (6 bases). Germline V gene sequence: CDR1 MNHNY, CDR2 SVGAGI (reference sequence). There are 14 residues in the CDR3. Deletions cut 6 bases from V and 8 bases from J, with 14 bases between. CDR3 in DNA: TGTGCCAGCAGCCCGAGGGGGGGCGATTCACCCCTCCACTTT. This encodes CASSPRGGDSPLHF.

This clonotype was detected ten times or more. The gene calls are TRBV6-1 and TRBJ2-7; possibly TRBD1 for D (6 bases). The CDR3 loop spans 10 amino acids. Germline V gene data show CDR1 as MNHNS and CDR2 as SASEGT. Trimming removed 8 bases from V and 6 bases from J, with 8 bases in between. The DNA for the CDR3 is TGTGCCAGCGGCAGGGGCGAGCAGTACTTC. Encoded protein: CASGRGEQYF.

This clonotype was counted at least ten times. CDR3 coding DNA: TGTGCCAGCACCATTAGGGGGGCCGGGAATGAGCAGTTCTTC. Translation gives CASTIRGAGNEQFF. The J gene is TRBJ2-1, the V gene TRBV3-1; the D gene could be TRBD1 or TRBD2 (6 bases each). The CDR3 is made up of 14 amino acids. V was clipped by 7 bases and J by 7 bases, with 17 bases between them. The germline CDR1 and CDR2 sequences are LGHDT and YNNKEL (reference sequence).

This clonotype was seen at least ten times. This chain joins TRBV20-1 and TRBJ2-2; 13 positions agree with TRBD2. The trim removed 5 bases at V and 7 bases at J, leaving 7 bases unmatched. Germline V gene sequence: CDR1 DFQATT, CDR2 SNEGSKA (reference sequence). The CDR3 is 15 residues long. The CDR3 reads CSASTSGGAFGELFF. The CDR3 coding sequence is TGCAGTGCTTCAACTAGCGGGGGGGCTTTCGGGGAGCTGTTTTTT.

This clonotype was counted many times. The chain is built from TRBV27 and TRBJ2-3, with TRBD2 identical over 11 bases. The V segment lost 1 base and the J segment 3 bases; nucleotides outside the gene matches: 6. CDR3 length equals 17 residues. The V gene's germline CDR1 is MNHEY and CDR2 SMNVEV (reference sequence). This CDR3 reads CASSLFPLAGGTDTQYF. CDR3 bases: TGTGCCAGCAGTTTATTCCCTCTAGCGGGGGGAACAGATACGCAGTATTTT.

This clonotype occurred many times. V usage is TRBV14 and J usage is TRBJ2-1; TRBD1 agrees at 9 bases. This CDR3 comprises 14 residues. The germline V gene has CDR1 SGHDN and CDR2 FVKESK. Germline trimming cut 7 bases from V and 2 bases from J; bases unmatched to any gene: 3. The CDR3 is CASTGTGTYNEQFF. The CDR3 DNA sequence: TGTGCCAGCACAGGGACAGGGACCTACAATGAGCAGTTCTTC.

This clonotype has a count of ten or more. The chain uses TRBV20-1 and TRBJ1-2; 8 bases are a match to TRBD1. Trimming took 4 bases from V and 4 from J; bases not matched to a gene: 11. Germline lookup yields CDR1 DFQATT and CDR2 SNEGSKA (reference sequence). CDR3 size: 15 residues. The chain's CDR3 is CSAKLGRGLIYGYTF. The CDR3 DNA reads TGCAGTGCTAAATTGGGCAGGGGGCTAATCTATGGCTACACCTTC.

This clonotype was counted many times. V usage is TRBV5-1 and J usage is TRBJ1-3; possibly TRBD1 for D (6 bases). Germline CDR1 reads SGHRS; CDR2 reads YFSETQ. V shed 4 bases and J shed 3 bases, with 14 bases lying between them. This CDR3 region has 15 residues. CDR3 sequence: CASSTGGADGNTIYF. Here the CDR3 DNA reads TGCGCCAGCAGCACCGGGGGGGCGGATGGAAACACCATATATTTT.

This clonotype was found many times. The chain combines TRBV6-2 or TRBV6-3 with TRBJ1-1; D possibly corresponds to TRBD1 (5 bases). The CDR3 has 13 residues. Trimming left V 8 bases short and J 2 bases short, with 12 bases between. CDR1 is MNHEY, CDR2 SVGEGT, per germline. The CDR3 DNA is TGTGCCAGCGGGACCCTTCGAAACACTGAAGCTTTCTTT. Translated, it gives CASGTLRNTEAFF.

This clonotype was detected ten times or more. V is TRBV5-1 and J is TRBJ1-2; TRBD1 aligns across 12 bases. Germline CDR1 reads SGHRS; CDR2 reads YFSETQ. After removal of 4 bases from V and 3 bases from J, the junction contained 10 bases not matched to a gene. This CDR3 is 17 amino acids long. The CDR3 here is CASSPGQGASVDYGYTF. CDR3 DNA: TGCGCCAGCAGCCCGGGACAGGGGGCATCGGTGGACTATGGCTACACCTTC.